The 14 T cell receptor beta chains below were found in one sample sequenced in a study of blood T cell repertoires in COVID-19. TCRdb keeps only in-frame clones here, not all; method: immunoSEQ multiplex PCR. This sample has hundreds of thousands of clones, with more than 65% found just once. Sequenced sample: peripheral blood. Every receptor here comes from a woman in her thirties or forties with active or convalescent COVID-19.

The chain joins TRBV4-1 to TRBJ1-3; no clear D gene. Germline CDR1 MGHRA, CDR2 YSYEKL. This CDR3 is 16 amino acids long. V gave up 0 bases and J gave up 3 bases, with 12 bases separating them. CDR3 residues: CASSQDRVIRGNTIYF. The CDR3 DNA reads TGCGCCAGCAGCCAAGATCGGGTGATTCGTGGAAACACCATATATTTT.

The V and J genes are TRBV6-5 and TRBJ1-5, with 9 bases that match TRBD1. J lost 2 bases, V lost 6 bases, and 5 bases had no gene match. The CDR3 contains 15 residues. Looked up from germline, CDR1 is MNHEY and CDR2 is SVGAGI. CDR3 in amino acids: CASRQDRGRNQPQHF. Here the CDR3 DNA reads TGTGCCAGCAGGCAGGACAGGGGACGCAATCAGCCCCAGCATTTT.

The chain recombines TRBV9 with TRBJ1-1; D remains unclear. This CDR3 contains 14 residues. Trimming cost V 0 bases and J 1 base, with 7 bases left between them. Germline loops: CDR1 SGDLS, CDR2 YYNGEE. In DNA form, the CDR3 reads TGTGCCAGCAGCGTAGGCCCGAGGAACACTGAAGCTTTCTTT. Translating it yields CASSVGPRNTEAFF. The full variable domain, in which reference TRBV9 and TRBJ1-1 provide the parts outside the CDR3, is DSGVTQTPKHLITATGQRVTLRCSPRSGDLSVYWYQQSLDQGLQFLIQYYNGEERAKGNILERFSAQQFPDLHSELNLSSLELGDSALYFCASSVGPRNTEAFFGQGTRLTVV.

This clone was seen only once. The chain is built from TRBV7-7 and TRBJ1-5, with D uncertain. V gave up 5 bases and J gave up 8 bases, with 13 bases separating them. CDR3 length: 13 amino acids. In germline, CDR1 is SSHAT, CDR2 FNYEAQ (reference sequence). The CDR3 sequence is CASSARPGEPQHF. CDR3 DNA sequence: TGTGCCAGCAGCGCTAGACCTGGAGAGCCCCAGCATTTT.

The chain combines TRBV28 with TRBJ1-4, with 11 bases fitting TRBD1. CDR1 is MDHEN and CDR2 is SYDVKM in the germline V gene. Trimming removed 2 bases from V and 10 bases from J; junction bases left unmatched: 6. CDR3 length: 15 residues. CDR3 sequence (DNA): TGTGCCAGCAGTTTACGCCGGGACAGGGGGGGAAAACTGTTTTTT. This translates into CASSLRRDRGGKLFF. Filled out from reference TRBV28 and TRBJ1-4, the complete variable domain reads DVKVTQSSRYLVKRTGEKVFLECVQDMDHENMFWYRQDPGLGLRLIYFSYDVKMKEKGDIPEGYSVSREKKERFSLILESASTNQTSMYLCASSLRRDRGGKLFFGSGTQLSVL.

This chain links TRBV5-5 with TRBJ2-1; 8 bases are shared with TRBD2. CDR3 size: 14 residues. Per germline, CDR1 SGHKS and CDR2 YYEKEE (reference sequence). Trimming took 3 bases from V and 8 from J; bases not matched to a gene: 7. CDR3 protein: CASSSLRGAYEQFF. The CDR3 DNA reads TGTGCCAGCAGCTCGCTGCGGGGGGCCTATGAGCAGTTCTTC.

DNA of the CDR3: TGTGCCAGCAGCCCCTCCCGACAGCCCTATGGCTACACCTTC. It is translated as CASSPSRQPYGYTF. The rearrangement uses TRBV11-2 and TRBJ1-2; D is perhaps TRBD1 (5 bases). Trimming pared 5 bases from V and 4 bases from J, leaving 14 bases between. Germline CDR1 and CDR2: SGHAT and FQNNGV. The CDR3 spans 14 residues.

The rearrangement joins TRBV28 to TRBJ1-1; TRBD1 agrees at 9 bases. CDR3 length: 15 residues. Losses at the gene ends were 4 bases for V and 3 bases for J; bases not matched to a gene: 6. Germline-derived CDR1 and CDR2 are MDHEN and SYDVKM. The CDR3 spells CASSSRTGVDTEAFF. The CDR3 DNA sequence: TGTGCCAGCAGTTCCAGGACAGGGGTGGACACTGAAGCTTTCTTT.

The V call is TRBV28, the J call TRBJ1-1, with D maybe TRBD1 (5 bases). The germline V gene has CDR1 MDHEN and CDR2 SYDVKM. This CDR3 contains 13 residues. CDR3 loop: CATSGVVNTEAFF. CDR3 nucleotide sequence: TGTGCGACATCGGGGGTAGTGAACACTGAAGCTTTCTTT.

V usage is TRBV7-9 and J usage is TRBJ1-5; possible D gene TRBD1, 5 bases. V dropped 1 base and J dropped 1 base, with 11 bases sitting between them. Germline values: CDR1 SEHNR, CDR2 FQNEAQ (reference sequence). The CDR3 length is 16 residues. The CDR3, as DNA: TGTGCCAGCAGCTTAGACGAGACAGACAGCAATCAGCCCCAGCATTTT. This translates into CASSLDETDSNQPQHF.

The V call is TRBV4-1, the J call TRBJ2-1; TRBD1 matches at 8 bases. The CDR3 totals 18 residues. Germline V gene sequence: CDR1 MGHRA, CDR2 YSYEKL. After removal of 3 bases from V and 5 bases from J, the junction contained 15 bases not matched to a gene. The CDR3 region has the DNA TGCGCCAGCAGCCAGGTACAGGGGGTAGGGACAATGGACAATGAGCAGTTCTTC. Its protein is CASSQVQGVGTMDNEQFF.

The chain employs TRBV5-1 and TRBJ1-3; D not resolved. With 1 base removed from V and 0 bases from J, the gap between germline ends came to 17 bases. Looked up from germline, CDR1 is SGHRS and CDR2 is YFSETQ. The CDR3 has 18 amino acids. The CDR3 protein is CASSLNPPVGNSGNTIYF. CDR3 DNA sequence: TGCGCCAGCAGCTTGAACCCTCCAGTTGGTAACTCTGGAAACACCATATATTTT. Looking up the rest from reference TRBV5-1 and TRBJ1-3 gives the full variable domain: KAGVTQTPRYLIKTRGQQVTLSCSPISGHRSVSWYQQTPGQGLQFLFEYFSETQRNKGNFPGRFSGRQFSNSRSEMNVSTLELGDSALYLCASSLNPPVGNSGNTIYFGEGSWLTVV.

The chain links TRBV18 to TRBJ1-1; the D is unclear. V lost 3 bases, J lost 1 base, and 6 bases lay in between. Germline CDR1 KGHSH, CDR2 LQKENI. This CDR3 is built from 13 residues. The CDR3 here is CASSPESNTEAFF. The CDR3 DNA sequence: TGTGCCAGCTCACCGGAGTCGAACACTGAAGCTTTCTTT.

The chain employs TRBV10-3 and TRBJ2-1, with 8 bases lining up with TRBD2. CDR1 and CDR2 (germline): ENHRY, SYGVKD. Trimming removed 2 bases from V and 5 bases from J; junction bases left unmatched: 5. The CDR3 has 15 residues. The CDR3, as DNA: TGTGCCATCAGTGAGAATCGGGGGGGCGACAATGAGCAGTTCTTC. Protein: CAISENRGGDNEQFF.